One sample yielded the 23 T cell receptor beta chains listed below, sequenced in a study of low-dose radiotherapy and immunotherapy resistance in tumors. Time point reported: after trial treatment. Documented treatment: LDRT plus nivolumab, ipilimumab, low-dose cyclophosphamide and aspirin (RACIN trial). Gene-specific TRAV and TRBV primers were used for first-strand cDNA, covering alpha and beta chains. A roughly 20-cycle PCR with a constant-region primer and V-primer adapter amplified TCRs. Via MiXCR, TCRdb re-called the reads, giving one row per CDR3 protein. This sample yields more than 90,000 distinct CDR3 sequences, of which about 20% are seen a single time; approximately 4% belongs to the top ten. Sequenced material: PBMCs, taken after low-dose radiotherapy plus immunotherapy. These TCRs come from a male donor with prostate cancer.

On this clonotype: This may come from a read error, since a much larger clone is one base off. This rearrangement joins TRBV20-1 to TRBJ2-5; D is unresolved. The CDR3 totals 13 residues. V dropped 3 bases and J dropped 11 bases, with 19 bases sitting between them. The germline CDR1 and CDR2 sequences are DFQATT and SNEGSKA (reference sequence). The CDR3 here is CSARFGWAHEQYF. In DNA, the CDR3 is TGCAGTGCTAGGTTTGGCTGGGCACATGAGCAGTACTTC.

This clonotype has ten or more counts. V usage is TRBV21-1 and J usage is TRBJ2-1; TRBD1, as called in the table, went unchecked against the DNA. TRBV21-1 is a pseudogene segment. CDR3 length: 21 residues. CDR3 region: CASSKATIPNEKPEGVNEQFF. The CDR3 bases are TGTGCCAGCAGCAAAGCGACTATCCCGAATGAGAAACCCGAAGGTGTCAATGAGCAGTTCTTC.

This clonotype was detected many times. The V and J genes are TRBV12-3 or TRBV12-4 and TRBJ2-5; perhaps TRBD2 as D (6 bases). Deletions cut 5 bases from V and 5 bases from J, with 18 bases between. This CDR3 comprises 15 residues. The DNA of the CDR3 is TGTGCCAGCAGTCCTCCCTCCCGCGCGGGGGAGACCCAGTACTTC. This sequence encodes CASSPPSRAGETQYF.

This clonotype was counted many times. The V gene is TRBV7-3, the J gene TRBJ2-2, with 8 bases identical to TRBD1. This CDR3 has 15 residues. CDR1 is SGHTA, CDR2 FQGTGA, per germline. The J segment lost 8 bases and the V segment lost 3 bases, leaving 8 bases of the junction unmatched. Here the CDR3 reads CASSLGTGPWGELFF. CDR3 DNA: TGTGCCAGCAGCTTGGGGACAGGCCCCTGGGGGGAGCTGTTTTTT.

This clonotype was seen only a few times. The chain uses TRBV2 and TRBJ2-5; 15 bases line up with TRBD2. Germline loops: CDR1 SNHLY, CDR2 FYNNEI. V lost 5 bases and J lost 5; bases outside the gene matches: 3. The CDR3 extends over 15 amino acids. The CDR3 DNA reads TGTGCCAGCAGTCGGACTAGCGGGGGGGCGGAGACCCAGTACTTC. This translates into CASSRTSGGAETQYF.

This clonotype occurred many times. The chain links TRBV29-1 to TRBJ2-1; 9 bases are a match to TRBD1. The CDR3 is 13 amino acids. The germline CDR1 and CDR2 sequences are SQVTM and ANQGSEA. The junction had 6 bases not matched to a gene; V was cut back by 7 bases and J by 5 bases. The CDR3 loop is CSGGDRDDNEQFF. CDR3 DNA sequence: TGCAGCGGGGGGGACAGGGACGACAATGAGCAGTTCTTC.

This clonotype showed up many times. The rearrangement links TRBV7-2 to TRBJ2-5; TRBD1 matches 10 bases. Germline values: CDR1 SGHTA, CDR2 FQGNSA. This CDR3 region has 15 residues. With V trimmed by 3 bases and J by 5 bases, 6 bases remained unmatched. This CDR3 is CASSFGTGAGETQYF. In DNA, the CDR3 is TGTGCCAGCAGCTTCGGGACAGGGGCCGGGGAGACCCAGTACTTC.

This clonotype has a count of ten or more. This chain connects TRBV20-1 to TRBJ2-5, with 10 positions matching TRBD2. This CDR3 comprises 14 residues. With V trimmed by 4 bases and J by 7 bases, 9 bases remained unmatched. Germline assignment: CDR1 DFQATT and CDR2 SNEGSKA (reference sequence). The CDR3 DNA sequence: TGCAGTGCTATAACTAGCGGGGTGGTGGGGACCCAGTACTTC. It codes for CSAITSGVVGTQYF.

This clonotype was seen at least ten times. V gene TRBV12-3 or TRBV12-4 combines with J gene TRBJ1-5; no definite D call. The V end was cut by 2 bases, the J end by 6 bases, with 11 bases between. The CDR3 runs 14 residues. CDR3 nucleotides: TGTGCCAGCAGTTTATCGGTTAACGGTCAGCCCCAGCATTTT. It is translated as CASSLSVNGQPQHF.

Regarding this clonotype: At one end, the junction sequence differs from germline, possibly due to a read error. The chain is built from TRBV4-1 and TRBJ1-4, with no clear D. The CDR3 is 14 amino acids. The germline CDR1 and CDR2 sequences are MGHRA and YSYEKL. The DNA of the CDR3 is TGTGCCAGCAGCCCACCAATGGCTAATGAAAAACTGTTTTTT. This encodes CASSPPMANEKLFF.

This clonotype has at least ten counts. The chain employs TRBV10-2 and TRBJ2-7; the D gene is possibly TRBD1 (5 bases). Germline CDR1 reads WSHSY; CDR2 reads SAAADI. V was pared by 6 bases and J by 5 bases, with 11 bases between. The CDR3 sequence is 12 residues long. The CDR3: CASRDSQDEQYF. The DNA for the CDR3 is TGCGCCAGCAGAGACAGTCAGGACGAGCAGTACTTC.

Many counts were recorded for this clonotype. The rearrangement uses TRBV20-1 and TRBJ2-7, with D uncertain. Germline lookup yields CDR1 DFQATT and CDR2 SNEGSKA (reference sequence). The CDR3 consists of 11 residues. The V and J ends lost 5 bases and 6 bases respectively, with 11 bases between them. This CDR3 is CSAGPLGEQYF. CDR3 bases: TGCAGTGCTGGACCTCTTGGCGAGCAGTACTTC.

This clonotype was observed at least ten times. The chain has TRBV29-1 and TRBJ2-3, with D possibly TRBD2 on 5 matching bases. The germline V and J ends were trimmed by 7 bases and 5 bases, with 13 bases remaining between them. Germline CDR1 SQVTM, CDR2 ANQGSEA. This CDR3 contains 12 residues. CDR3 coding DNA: TGCAGCGCCCAACGGGGTCAAGATACGCAGTATTTT. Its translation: CSAQRGQDTQYF.

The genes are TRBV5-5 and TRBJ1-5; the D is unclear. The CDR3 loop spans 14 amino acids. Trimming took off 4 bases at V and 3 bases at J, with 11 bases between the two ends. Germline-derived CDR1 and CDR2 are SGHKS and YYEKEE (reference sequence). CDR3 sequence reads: CASSPRLVNQPQHF. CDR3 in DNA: TGTGCCAGCAGCCCAAGACTCGTCAATCAGCCCCAGCATTTT.

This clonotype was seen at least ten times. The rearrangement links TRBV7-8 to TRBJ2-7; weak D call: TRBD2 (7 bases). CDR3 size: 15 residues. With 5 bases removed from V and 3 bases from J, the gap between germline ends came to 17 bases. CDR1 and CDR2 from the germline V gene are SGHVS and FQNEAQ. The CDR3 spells CASSLWGGGSYEQYF. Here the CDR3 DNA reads TGTGCCAGCAGCCTCTGGGGAGGGGGGAGCTACGAGCAGTACTTC.

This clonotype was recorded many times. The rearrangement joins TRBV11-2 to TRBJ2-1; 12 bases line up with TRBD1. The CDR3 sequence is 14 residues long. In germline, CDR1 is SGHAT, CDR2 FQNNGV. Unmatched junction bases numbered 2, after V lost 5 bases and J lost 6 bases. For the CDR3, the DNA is TGTGCCAGCAGCCGGGACAGGGGGCGCAATGAGCAGTTCTTC. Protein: CASSRDRGRNEQFF.

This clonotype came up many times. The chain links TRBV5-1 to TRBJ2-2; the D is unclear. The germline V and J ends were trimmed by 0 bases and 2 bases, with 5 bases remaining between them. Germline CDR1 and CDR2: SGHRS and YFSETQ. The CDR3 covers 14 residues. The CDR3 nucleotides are TGCGCCAGCAGCTTGGACCTAAACACCGGGGAGCTGTTTTTT. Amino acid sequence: CASSLDLNTGELFF.

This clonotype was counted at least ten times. CDR3 in DNA: TGTGCCAGCGCTGTTCAGGAAAACACTGAAGCTTTCTTT. It encodes CASAVQENTEAFF. This chain joins TRBV10-3 and TRBJ1-1, with unresolved D. The germline V gene encodes CDR1 ENHRY and CDR2 SYGVKD. With 10 bases removed from V and 2 bases from J, the gap between germline ends came to 14 bases. The CDR3 contains 13 residues.

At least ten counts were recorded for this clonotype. In DNA, the CDR3 is TGTGCCAGCGGCCGAGGGGGCGCGGAGACCCAGTACTTC. It is translated as CASGRGGAETQYF. The chain is built from TRBV27 and TRBJ2-5; 7 nucleotides match TRBD1. The junction had 8 bases not matched to a gene; V was cut back by 8 bases and J by 5 bases. The CDR3 spans 13 residues. CDR1 and CDR2 from the germline V gene are MNHEY and SMNVEV (reference sequence).

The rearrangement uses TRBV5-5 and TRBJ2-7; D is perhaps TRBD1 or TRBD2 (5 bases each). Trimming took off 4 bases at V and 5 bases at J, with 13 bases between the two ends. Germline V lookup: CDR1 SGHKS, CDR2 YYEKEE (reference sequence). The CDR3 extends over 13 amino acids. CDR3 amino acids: CASSAGTLDEQYF. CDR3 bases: TGTGCCAGCAGCGCAGGGACCCTAGACGAGCAGTACTTC.

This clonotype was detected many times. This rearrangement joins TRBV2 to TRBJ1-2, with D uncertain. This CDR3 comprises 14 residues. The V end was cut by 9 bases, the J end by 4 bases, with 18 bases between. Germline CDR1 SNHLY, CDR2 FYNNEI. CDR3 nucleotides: TGTGCCAGAGAATACGGGGATCGGATCTATGGCTACACCTTC. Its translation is CAREYGDRIYGYTF. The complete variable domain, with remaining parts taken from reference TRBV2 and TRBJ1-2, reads EPEVTQTPSHQVTQMGQEVILRCVPISNHLYFYWYRQILGQKVEFLVSFYNNEISEKSEIFDDQFSVERPDGSNFTLKIRSTKLEDSAMYFCAREYGDRIYGYTFGSGTRLTVV.

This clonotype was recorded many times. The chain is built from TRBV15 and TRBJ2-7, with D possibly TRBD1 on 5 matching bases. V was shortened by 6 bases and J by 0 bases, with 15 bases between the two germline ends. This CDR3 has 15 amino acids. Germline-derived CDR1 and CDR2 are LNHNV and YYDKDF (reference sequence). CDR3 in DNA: TGTGCCACCAGTGAACGCAGGGCGAACTCCTACGAGCAGTACTTC. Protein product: CATSERRANSYEQYF.

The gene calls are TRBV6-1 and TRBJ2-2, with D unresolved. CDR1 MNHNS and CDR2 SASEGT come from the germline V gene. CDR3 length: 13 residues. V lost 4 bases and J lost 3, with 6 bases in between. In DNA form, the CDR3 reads TGTGCCAGCAGTGTTGTAGACACCGGGGAGCTGTTTTTT. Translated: CASSVVDTGELFF.